Included here is one T cell receptor beta chain sequence, with context. Its antigen is currently unknown. This record belongs to a study of T cell responses to AZD1222 COVID-19 vaccine. Study-wide points: No day 14 peak samples; only post-peak repertoires were characterized. As reported, nearly half of all spike-specific TCRs target variant regions that are unmutated. Spike-specific TCR breadth and depth rose after two AZD1222 doses.

TCRdb's table, derived via immunoSEQ multiplex PCR, lists solely in-frame clones and lacks some. The sample holds about 120,000 clones, 86% seen once. Germline V gene data show CDR1 as ENHRY and CDR2 as SYGVKD. V was shortened by 3 bases and J by 3 bases, with 11 bases between the two germline ends. CDR3 length: 14 amino acids. Sequenced material: peripheral blood, taken on day 0 of AZD1222 vaccination. This chain connects TRBV10-3 to TRBJ1-1, with no clear D. This TCR was recovered from an adult in good health. CDR3 bases: TGTGCCATCAGTGAAGCGGGCGCGGACACTGAAGCTTTCTTT. This sequence encodes CAISEAGADTEAFF.